This T cell receptor (beta chain) was observed in a study of T cell responses to AZD1222 COVID-19 vaccine. Trimming took off 5 bases at V and 0 bases at J, with 3 bases between the two ends. The germline gives CDR1 LGHDT, CDR2 YNNKEL (reference sequence). There are 12 residues in the CDR3. Study-wide findings and caveats: Distributed over spike, vaccine-associated CD4 TCRs predominated at 160-218 and 743-854. Repertoires were sampled only after the peak T cell response. Females outnumbered males among donors, who were mostly white British; clonal diversity was possibly underestimated. Baseline seropositivity occurred in only a handful of AZD1222 recipients.

TCRdb's copy holds only in-frame clones and misses some; the assay was immunoSEQ multiplex PCR. The sample holds about 110,000 clones, around 93% seen once. This clone showed up just a few times. Its antigen is not known. This receptor was identified in an adult in good health. Sequencing used peripheral blood, obtained on day 0 of AZD1222 vaccination. The chain employs TRBV3-1 (or the pseudogene TRBV3-2) and TRBJ2-3; no definite D call. CDR3 sequence: CASSYSTDTQYF. In DNA form, the CDR3 reads TGTGCCAGCAGCTATAGCACAGATACGCAGTATTTT.